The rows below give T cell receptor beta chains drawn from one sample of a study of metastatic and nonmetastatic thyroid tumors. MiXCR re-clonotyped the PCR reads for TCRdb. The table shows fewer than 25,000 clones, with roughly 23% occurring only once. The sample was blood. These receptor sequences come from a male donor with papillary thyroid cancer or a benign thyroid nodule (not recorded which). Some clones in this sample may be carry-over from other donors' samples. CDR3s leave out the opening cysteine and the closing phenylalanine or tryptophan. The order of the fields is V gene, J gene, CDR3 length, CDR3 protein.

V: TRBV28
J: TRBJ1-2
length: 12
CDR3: ASIPTLGVYGYT

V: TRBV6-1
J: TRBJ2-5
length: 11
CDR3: ASSEQDRETQY

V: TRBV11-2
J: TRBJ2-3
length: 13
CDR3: ASSFTATSTDTQY

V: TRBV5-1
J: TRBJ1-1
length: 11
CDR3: ASSFEGATEAF

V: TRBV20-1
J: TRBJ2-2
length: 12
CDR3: SARRQGSTGELF

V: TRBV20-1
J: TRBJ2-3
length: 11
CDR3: SAIDLQGDTQY

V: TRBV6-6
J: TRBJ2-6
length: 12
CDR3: ASSYGPSANVLT

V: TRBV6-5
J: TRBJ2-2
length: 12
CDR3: ASSYWVGSGELF

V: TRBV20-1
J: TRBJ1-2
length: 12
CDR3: SAMQEYLDYGYT

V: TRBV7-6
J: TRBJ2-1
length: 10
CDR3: ASSRSYNKQF

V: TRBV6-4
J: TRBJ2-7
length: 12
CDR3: ASSETGGVDEQY

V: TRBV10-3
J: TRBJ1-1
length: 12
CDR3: AISPRGSEVEAF

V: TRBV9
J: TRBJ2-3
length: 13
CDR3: ASSVALGKTDTQY

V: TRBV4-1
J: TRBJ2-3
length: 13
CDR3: ASSRQLAAGDGQY

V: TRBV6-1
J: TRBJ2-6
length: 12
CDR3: ASRLTGGANVLT

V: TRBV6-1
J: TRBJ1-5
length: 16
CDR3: ASSGGGSNRGQNQPQH

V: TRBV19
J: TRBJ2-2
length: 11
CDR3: ASRTAYTGELF

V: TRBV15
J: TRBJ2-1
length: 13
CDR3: ATSRTSGSGNGQF

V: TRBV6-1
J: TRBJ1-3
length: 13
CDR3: ASSEAPSSGNTIY

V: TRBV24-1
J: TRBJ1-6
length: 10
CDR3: ATSDQNSPLH

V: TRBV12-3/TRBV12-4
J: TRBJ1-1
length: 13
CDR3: ASRLNQGGNTEAF

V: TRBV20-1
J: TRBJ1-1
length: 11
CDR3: SASVQMNTEAF

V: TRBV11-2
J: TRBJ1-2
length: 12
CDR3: ASSLADSNYGYT

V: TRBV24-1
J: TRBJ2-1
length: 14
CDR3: ATSDPGTGYYNEQF

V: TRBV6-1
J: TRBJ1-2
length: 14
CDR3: ASSEALGETNYGYT

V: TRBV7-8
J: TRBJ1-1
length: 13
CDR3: ASSFTTGVNTEAF

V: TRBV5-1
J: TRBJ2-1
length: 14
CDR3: ASSLAGLPTYNEQF

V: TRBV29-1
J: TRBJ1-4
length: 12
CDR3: SASTPFGSEKLF

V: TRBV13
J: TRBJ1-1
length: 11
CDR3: ASSLDGNTEAF

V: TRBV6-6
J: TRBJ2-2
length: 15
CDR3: ASSYSGSGTMTGELF

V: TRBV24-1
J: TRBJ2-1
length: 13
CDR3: ATSDHFDGGNEQF

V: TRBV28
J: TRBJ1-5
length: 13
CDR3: ASSLFAYSNQPQH

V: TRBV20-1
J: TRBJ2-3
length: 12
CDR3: SASRGLPTDTQY

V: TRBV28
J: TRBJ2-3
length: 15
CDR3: ASSPGSTGMGTDTQY

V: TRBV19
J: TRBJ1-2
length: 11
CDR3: ASSIGAHYGYT

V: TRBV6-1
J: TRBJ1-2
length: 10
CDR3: ASSKVDYGYT

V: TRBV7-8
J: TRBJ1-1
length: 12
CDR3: ASSPAGGLTEAF

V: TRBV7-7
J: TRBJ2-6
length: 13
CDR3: ASSPGGSGANVLT

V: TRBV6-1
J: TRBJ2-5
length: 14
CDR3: ASRDRGLAGGETQY

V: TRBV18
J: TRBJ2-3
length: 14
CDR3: ASSPQTRASTDTQY

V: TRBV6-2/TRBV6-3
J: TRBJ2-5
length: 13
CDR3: ASMHQGRVRETQY

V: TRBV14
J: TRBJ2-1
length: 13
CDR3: ASSQIEVPYNEQF

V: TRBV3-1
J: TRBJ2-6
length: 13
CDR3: ASSQGSSGANVLT

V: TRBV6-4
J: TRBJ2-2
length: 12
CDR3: ASSDSRASGELF

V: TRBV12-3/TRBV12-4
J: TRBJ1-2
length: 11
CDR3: ASSLGVNYGYT

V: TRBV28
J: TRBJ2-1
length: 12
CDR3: ASGTGTAYNEQF

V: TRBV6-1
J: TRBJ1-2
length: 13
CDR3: ASIPSPGQGHGYT

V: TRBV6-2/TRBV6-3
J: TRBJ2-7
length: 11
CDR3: ASSYPGPDEQY